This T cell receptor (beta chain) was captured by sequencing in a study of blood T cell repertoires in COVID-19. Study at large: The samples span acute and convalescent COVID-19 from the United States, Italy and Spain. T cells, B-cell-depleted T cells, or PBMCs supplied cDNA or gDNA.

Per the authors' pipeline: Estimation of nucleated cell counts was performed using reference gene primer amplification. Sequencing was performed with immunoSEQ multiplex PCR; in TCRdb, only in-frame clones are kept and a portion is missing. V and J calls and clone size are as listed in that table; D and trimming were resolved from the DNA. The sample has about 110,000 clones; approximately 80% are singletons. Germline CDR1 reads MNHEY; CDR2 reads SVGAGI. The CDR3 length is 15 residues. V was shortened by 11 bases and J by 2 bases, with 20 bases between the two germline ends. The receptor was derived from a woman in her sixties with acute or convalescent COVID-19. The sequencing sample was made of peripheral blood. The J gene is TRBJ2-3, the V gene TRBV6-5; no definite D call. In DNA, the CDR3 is TGTGCCTCCCGGGTAGAAAACCAGAACACAGATACGCAGTATTTT. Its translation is CASRVENQNTDTQYF.